This T cell receptor (beta chain) was recorded in a study of blood T cells in healthy people across ages. This CDR3 contains 17 residues. Between the trimmed V and J ends, which lost 2 bases and 1 base, there was a span of 17 bases. In germline, CDR1 is MNHNY, CDR2 SVGAGI (reference sequence). For the second PCR, which ran for about 7 to 11 cycles, a sample-barcoded 5' primer and a J-beta primer mix were used. TCRdb re-derived calls from the 5' RACE reads in MiXCR, one entry per CDR3 protein. Of about 750,000 distinct CDR3 sequences detected, less than 70% appear once; the ten largest clones hold roughly 37%.

The source material was blood. The sequence derives from an elderly man in good health. V gene TRBV6-6 combines with J gene TRBJ1-2; D is uncertain. The DNA for the CDR3 is TGTGCCAGCAGTTACGGACCTGATGTGTCCCGTAACTATGGCTACACCTTC. Protein product: CASSYGPDVSRNYGYTF.